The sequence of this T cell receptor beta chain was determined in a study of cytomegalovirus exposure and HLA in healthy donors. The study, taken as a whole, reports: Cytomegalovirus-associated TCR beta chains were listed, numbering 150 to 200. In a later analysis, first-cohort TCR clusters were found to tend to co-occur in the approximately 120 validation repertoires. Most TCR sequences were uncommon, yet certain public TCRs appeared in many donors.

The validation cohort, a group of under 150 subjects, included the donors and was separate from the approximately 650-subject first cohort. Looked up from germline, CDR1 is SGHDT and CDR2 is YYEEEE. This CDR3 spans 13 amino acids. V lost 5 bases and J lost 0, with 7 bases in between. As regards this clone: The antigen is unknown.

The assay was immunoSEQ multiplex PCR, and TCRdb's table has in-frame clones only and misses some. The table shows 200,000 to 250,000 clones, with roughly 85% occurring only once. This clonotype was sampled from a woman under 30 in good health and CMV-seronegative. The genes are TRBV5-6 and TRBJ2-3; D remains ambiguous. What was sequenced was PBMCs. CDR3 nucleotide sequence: TGTGCCAGCAGGGAAGGGAGCACAGATACGCAGTATTTT. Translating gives CASREGSTDTQYF.